This entry lists 28 T cell receptor beta chains sequenced from one sample in a study of cytomegalovirus exposure and HLA in healthy donors. A multiplex PCR was run with 60 Vbeta primers and 13 Jbeta primers. Only in-frame clones appear in the TCRdb table, and some are missing; sequencing was by immunoSEQ multiplex PCR. The table lists around 130,000 clones, approximately 80% of them singletons. Material for sequencing was PBMCs. The receptors derive from a man between 50 and 59 years old in good health and CMV-seronegative.

The CDR3 spells CASSLDGIWGQAFF. Here the CDR3 DNA reads TGCGCCAGCAGCTTGGATGGAATATGGGGGCAAGCTTTCTTT. This chain links TRBV5-1 with TRBJ1-1; a weak D match, TRBD1 (6 bases). The CDR3 consists of 14 residues. V was shortened by 0 bases and J by 9 bases, with 15 bases between the two germline ends. The V gene's germline CDR1 is SGHRS and CDR2 YFSETQ.

V is TRBV25-1 and J is TRBJ1-2; D unresolved. Germline V gene data show CDR1 as MGHDK and CDR2 as SYGVNS. V gave up 3 bases and J gave up 6 bases, with 14 bases separating them. The CDR3 has 14 residues. CDR3 DNA: TGTGCCAGCAGTGATTGGGAGGACTCCCATGGCTACACCTTC. It specifies CASSDWEDSHGYTF.

The chain joins TRBV7-2 to TRBJ2-7; 9 nucleotides align to TRBD2. The V and J ends lost 0 bases and 0 bases, in that order; junction bases with no gene match: 9. CDR3 length equals 18 residues. Germline loops: CDR1 SGHTA, CDR2 FQGNSA. CDR3 in amino acids: CASSLAGTSGFRSYEQYF. CDR3 bases: TGTGCCAGCAGCTTAGCGGGAACTAGCGGGTTCCGCTCCTACGAGCAGTACTTC. Drawing the rest from reference TRBV7-2 and TRBJ2-7, the complete variable domain is GAGVSQSPSNKVTEKGKDVELRCDPISGHTALYWYRQSLGQGLEFLIYFQGNSAPDKSGLPSDRFSAERTGGSVSTLTIQRTQQEDSAVYLCASSLAGTSGFRSYEQYFGPGTRLTVT.

This clone was recorded once. J is TRBJ2-5 and V is TRBV18; 8 bases are a match to TRBD2. The CDR3 covers 16 residues. Trimming at V came to 2 bases and at J to 1 base, leaving 6 bases not matched to a gene. Germline V CDR1 and CDR2: KGHSH, LQKENI. CDR3 amino acids: CASSPYSGGPQETQYF. The CDR3 DNA follows: TGTGCCAGCTCACCATACTCGGGGGGGCCCCAAGAGACCCAGTACTTC.

J is TRBJ1-5 and V is TRBV2; 7 bases map to TRBD1. Germline V CDR1 and CDR2: SNHLY, FYNNEI. V was clipped by 8 bases and J by 0 bases; unmatched bases: 1. This CDR3 spans 13 amino acids. CDR3 in DNA: TGTGCCAGCGGGACAGTTAGCAATCAGCCCCAGCATTTT. It is translated as CASGTVSNQPQHF.

This sequence joins TRBV2 and TRBJ2-2; 9 bases agree with TRBD2. Germline V gives CDR1 SNHLY, CDR2 FYNNEI. V dropped 5 bases and J dropped 7; count of bases not matched to a gene: 11. The CDR3 has 16 amino acids. Written as DNA, the CDR3 is TGTGCCAGCAGTCCTCAGCGGGGGGCAAAGGGCGGGGAGCTGTTTTTT. Its translation: CASSPQRGAKGGELFF.

The CDR3 nucleotides are TGTGCCAGCAGCTTGGTTCGGGGGGGGAACACTGAAGCTTTCTTT. It codes for CASSLVRGGNTEAFF. The chain recombines TRBV5-8 with TRBJ1-1; tentative D call: TRBD1 (5 bases). Germline CDR1 is SGHTS and CDR2 is YDEGEE. Trimming shortened V by 0 bases and J by 1 base, and 10 bases separated the two germline ends. The CDR3 contains 15 residues. Full variable domain (remainder filled in from reference TRBV5-8 and TRBJ1-1): EAGVTQSPTHLIKTRGQQATLRCSPISGHTSVYWYQQALGLGLQFLLWYDEGEERNRGNFPPRFSGRQFPNYSSELNVNALELEDSALYLCASSLVRGGNTEAFFGQGTRLTVV.

The chain uses TRBV7-8 and TRBJ2-1, with TRBD2 matching over 14 bases. V trimming: 4 bases; J trimming: 9 bases; junction bases outside the gene matches: 8. Germline V gene lookup returns CDR1 SGHVS and CDR2 FQNEAQ. The length of the CDR3 is 16 residues. CDR3 protein: CASSSLGTSGGGEQFF. DNA for the CDR3: TGTGCCAGCAGCTCATTAGGGACTAGCGGGGGAGGTGAGCAGTTCTTC.

The genes are TRBV7-9 and TRBJ1-2; D gene uncertain. V was pared by 4 bases and J by 8 bases, with 14 bases between. The CDR3 totals 13 residues. Germline-derived CDR1 and CDR2 are SEHNR and FQNEAQ (reference sequence). CDR3 DNA: TGTGCCAGCAGCTCTAAGCGCATTAGGGGCTACACCTTC. This encodes CASSSKRIRGYTF. Using reference TRBV7-9 and TRBJ1-2 for the parts outside the CDR3, the full variable domain is DTGVSQNPRHKITKRGQNVTFRCDPISEHNRLYWYRQTLGQGPEFLTYFQNEAQLEKSRLLSDRFSAERPKGSFSTLEIQRTEQGDSAMYLCASSSKRIRGYTFGSGTRLTVV.

In nucleotides, the CDR3 is TGTGCCTGGAGTGGGGGGGTGAACACTGAAGCTTTCTTT. It codes for CAWSGGVNTEAFF. The chain employs TRBV30 and TRBJ1-1; D is possibly TRBD1 (5 bases). The germline CDR1 and CDR2 sequences are GTSNPN and SVGIG (reference sequence). The V gene lost 1 base and the J gene lost 0 bases, with 6 bases spanning the gap. The CDR3 covers 13 residues.

The CDR3 DNA follows: TGCGCCAGCAGCTTGGGGACAGGGAACTATGGCTACACCTTC. It codes for CASSLGTGNYGYTF. The chain couples TRBV5-1 to TRBJ1-2; TRBD1 agrees at 8 bases. The CDR3 sequence is 14 residues long. With V trimmed by 0 bases and J by 2 bases, 0 bases remained unmatched. The germline CDR1 and CDR2 sequences are SGHRS and YFSETQ.

The V call is TRBV18, the J call TRBJ2-5; possibly TRBD1 for D (6 bases). Germline-derived CDR1 and CDR2 are KGHSH and LQKENI. The CDR3 length is 15 residues. Trimming removed 2 bases at V and 5 bases at J, with 15 bases between. CDR3 amino acids: CASSPAAGERETQYF. CDR3 DNA sequence: TGTGCCAGCTCACCAGCGGCAGGGGAGAGGGAGACCCAGTACTTC. The complete variable domain, with remaining parts taken from reference TRBV18 and TRBJ2-5, reads NAGVMQNPRHLVRRRGQEARLRCSPMKGHSHVYWYRQLPEEGLKFMVYLQKENIIDESGMPKERFSAEFPKEGPSILRIQQVVRGDSAAYFCASSPAAGERETQYFGPGTRLLVL.

In this sample, this clone turned up a few times. The J gene is TRBJ2-5, the V gene TRBV7-9; D is ambiguous. CDR3 size: 17 residues. Between the trimmed V and J ends, which lost 3 bases and 0 bases, there was a span of 17 bases. CDR1 and CDR2 (germline): SEHNR, FQNEAQ (reference sequence). CDR3 amino acids: CASSFVVTTQYQETQYF. Written as DNA, the CDR3 is TGTGCCAGCAGCTTCGTGGTAACGACACAGTACCAAGAGACCCAGTACTTC.

V is TRBV4-2 and J is TRBJ1-3; the D gene is possibly TRBD1 (5 bases). The germline V gene has CDR1 LGHNA and CDR2 YNFKEQ. The CDR3 contains 15 residues. V lost 3 bases and J lost 0, with 9 bases in between. The CDR3 loop is CASSHLRGSGNTIYF. The CDR3 region has the DNA TGTGCCAGCAGCCATCTAAGGGGCTCTGGAAACACCATATATTTT.

The chain is built from TRBV9 and TRBJ1-1; 8 bases agree with TRBD1. The CDR3 covers 13 residues. The V segment lost 4 bases and the J segment 5 bases; nucleotides outside the gene matches: 4. The germline V gene has CDR1 SGDLS and CDR2 YYNGEE. DNA for the CDR3: TGTGCCAGCAGCCCCAGGGGGCAAACTGAAGCTTTCTTT. It encodes CASSPRGQTEAFF.

The chain joins TRBV5-5 to TRBJ1-1; 9 bases are shared with TRBD1. The CDR3 sequence is 14 residues long. J was trimmed by 5 bases and V by 2 bases; bases with no gene match: 4. The germline V gene has CDR1 SGHKS and CDR2 YYEKEE (reference sequence). The DNA of the CDR3 is TGTGCCAGCAGCTTAAGACAGGGGGGGACTGAAGCTTTCTTT. It encodes CASSLRQGGTEAFF.

The rearrangement links TRBV6-1 to TRBJ2-7, with D maybe TRBD1 (6 bases). Germline V gene sequence: CDR1 MNHNS, CDR2 SASEGT. The CDR3 runs to 14 residues. Deletions cut 0 bases from V and 3 bases from J, with 9 bases between. In DNA, the CDR3 is TGTGCCAGCAGTGAAGCCCCACAGGGCTACGAGCAGTACTTC. Translation: CASSEAPQGYEQYF.

The chain links TRBV20-1 to TRBJ2-7; D remains ambiguous. Germline V gene sequence: CDR1 DFQATT, CDR2 SNEGSKA (reference sequence). The CDR3 covers 11 residues. V was cut by 3 bases and J by 3 bases, with 6 bases left in between. As DNA, the CDR3 is TGCAGTGCTAGCTCCAGCTACGAGCAGTACTTC. Translating gives CSASSSYEQYF.

This chain links TRBV6-5 with TRBJ1-6; no reliable D call. CDR3 length: 13 residues. Germline loops: CDR1 MNHEY, CDR2 SVGAGI. V was cut by 8 bases and J by 7 bases, with 12 bases left in between. CDR3 amino acids: CASGGRENSPLHF. CDR3 bases: TGTGCCAGCGGAGGACGGGAGAATTCACCCCTCCACTTT.

The rearrangement uses TRBV2 and TRBJ2-1; 14 bases are a match to TRBD2. The germline V gene has CDR1 SNHLY and CDR2 FYNNEI. V lost 6 bases to trimming and J lost 7 bases; unmatched junction nucleotides: 5. This CDR3 is 15 amino acids long. The CDR3 bases are TGTGCCAGCAGCGAGGGGACTAGCGGGGGAAATGAGCAGTTCTTC. Translated: CASSEGTSGGNEQFF.

This rearrangement joins TRBV7-6 to TRBJ1-1; 7 bases fit TRBD1. In germline, CDR1 is SGHVS, CDR2 FNYEAQ. The CDR3 consists of 14 residues. V gave up 2 bases and J gave up 4 bases; unmatched junction bases: 4. The DNA for the CDR3 is TGTGCCAGCAGCTTATTCCAGGGGGGCACTGAAGCTTTCTTT. This sequence encodes CASSLFQGGTEAFF.

The V gene is TRBV5-1, the J gene TRBJ2-1, with 7 bases identical to TRBD1. Germline trimming cut 2 bases from V and 3 bases from J; bases unmatched to any gene: 5. Germline lookup yields CDR1 SGHRS and CDR2 YFSETQ. This CDR3 comprises 15 residues. This CDR3 is CASSLEGQNYNEQFF. The CDR3 nucleotides read TGCGCCAGCAGCTTAGAGGGACAGAACTACAATGAGCAGTTCTTC.

The chain combines TRBV7-2 with TRBJ2-1; D possibly corresponds to TRBD1 (6 bases). CDR1 and CDR2 from the germline V gene are SGHTA and FQGNSA. With 3 bases removed from V and 0 bases from J, the gap between germline ends came to 9 bases. This CDR3 has 15 residues. Here the CDR3 reads CASSFTGSSYNEQFF. The CDR3 coding sequence is TGTGCCAGCAGCTTCACAGGGAGCTCCTACAATGAGCAGTTCTTC.

The chain couples TRBV11-2 to TRBJ1-5; no definite D call. This CDR3 has 13 amino acids. The germline V gene has CDR1 SGHAT and CDR2 FQNNGV. Trimming left V 2 bases short and J 7 bases short, with 9 bases between. CDR3 residues: CASSLMRLQPQHF. CDR3 DNA sequence: TGTGCCAGCAGCTTAATGAGGTTACAGCCCCAGCATTTT.

The CDR3 nucleotides are TGTGCCAGCAGCTCTACTACAGGGGTCGGCAATCAGCCCCAGCATTTT. It encodes CASSSTTGVGNQPQHF. V and J are TRBV7-8 and TRBJ1-5, with TRBD1 matching over 7 bases. The CDR3 is made up of 16 amino acids. The V gene's germline CDR1 is SGHVS and CDR2 FQNEAQ. With V trimmed by 4 bases and J by 2 bases, 8 bases remained unmatched.

The J gene is TRBJ1-5, the V gene TRBV2, with no clear D. CDR1 and CDR2 (germline): SNHLY, FYNNEI. The CDR3 has 13 amino acids. V lost 6 bases, J lost 9 bases, and 15 bases lay in between. The DNA for the CDR3 is TGTGCCAGCAGAATAGGCCTCAGCGGGCCCCAGCATTTT. Its protein product is CASRIGLSGPQHF.

This chain connects TRBV19 to TRBJ2-7; 7 positions match TRBD2. CDR1 and CDR2 (germline): LNHDA, SQIVND (reference sequence). Losses at the gene ends were 3 bases for V and 0 bases for J; bases not matched to a gene: 5. This CDR3 has 15 amino acids. Here the CDR3 DNA reads TGTGCCAGTAGTATCGGTGCGGGGGTCTCCTACGAGCAGTACTTC. It codes for CASSIGAGVSYEQYF.

In its sample, this clone was seen a few times. The CDR3 DNA follows: TGCAGCGTTGGTGGACTTGGTGGCTACACCTTC. Protein sequence: CSVGGLGGYTF. The chain employs TRBV29-1 and TRBJ1-2; D ambiguous. The V gene's germline CDR1 is SQVTM and CDR2 ANQGSEA. The ends were cut back, 4 bases at V and 7 bases at J, with 10 bases in the middle. The CDR3 runs to 11 residues.